This T cell receptor (beta chain) comes out of a study of blood T cell repertoires in COVID-19 (dated by TCRdb to the early 2020s). Study-level background: The collaborator samples originated in the United States, Italy and Spain and spanned the acute and convalescent phases of COVID-19. A de-identified subject ID, COVID-19 status, age in years and sex were almost always included in the sample metadata. Samples were obtained from the ongoing ImmuneRACE study (first 160 participants) and from over a thousand subjects provided by 6 global collaborators. Deeply sampled blood TCRbeta repertoires from subjects exposed to, actively infected with, or recovered from COVID-19 were included in the dataset. The material from the prospective study consisted of cDNA or gDNA derived from T cells, B-cell-depleted T cells, or PBMCs. The repertoires were released in a freely available public database meant as a resource for research on the immune response to SARS-CoV-2. HLA class I and class II types, where available, came from metadata supplied by the sample provider rather than from assay-based typing.

One collaborating source in Seattle enrolled patients while the patients were actively infected and followed the patients over time throughout the course of disease. Each collaborating institution followed its own protocols to collect whole blood in K2EDTA tubes. For TCRbeta analysis, collaborators shipped samples as frozen whole blood, isolated PBMCs, or DNA extracted from either of those sample types. Results the study describes overall, beyond this receptor: Clinical and demographic metadata were provided uncurated, with the amount varying by source and participant.

On this clone itself: Its antigen remains undetermined. No base quality information exists; no much larger clone differs at one position.

TCRbeta CDR3 regions were amplified from genomic DNA using the immunoSEQ Assay, a bias-controlled multiplex PCR. Under the source paper's analysis protocol: The number of nucleated cells in each sample was estimated from the amplification of reference gene primers within the assay. To quantify the absolute abundance of each unique TCRbeta CDR3 rearrangement, sequence reads were collapsed and filtered. For each sample, productive Simpson clonality was calculated by taking the square root of Simpson's diversity index across productive rearrangements. TCRdb limited this immuneACCESS table to in-frame rearrangements with V and J called. A share of clones is missing; checked studies link under half to unresolved V genes, and the rest is unexplained. V and J calls and clone size are copied from that table; D and trimming were computed from the DNA. The sample contains more than 300,000 clones, 88% of them found a single time. The top ten constitute 1.5% to 2% of the sample.

Looking up the germline V gene (reference sequence) yields CDR1 LGHDT and CDR2 YNNKEL. The germline ends are 6 bases apart after V is trimmed by 0 bases and J by 7 bases. The CDR3 covers 13 residues, taking in both the cysteine and the phenylalanine. The sequence is cut down to CDR3 DNA, 39 bases in frame from base 1. Material for sequencing was peripheral blood. The sequence derives from a woman in her thirties with COVID-19, enrolled during active disease. The rearranged segments are TRBV3-1 (or the pseudogene TRBV3-2) and TRBJ1-4; too little of a D gene remains to name it. The DNA reads TGTGCCAGCAGCCAAGATGAGGGTGAAAAACTGTTTTTT. Its product reads: CASSQDEGEKLFF.